Below, one T cell receptor (beta chain) is given with its context. Its antigen remains unknown. This sample stems from a study of a mutant IDH1 vaccine in newly diagnosed glioma. On the study more broadly: Treated patients had a mean age of roughly 44 years and a sex split that was roughly 62% male and approximately 40% female.

Study results and limitations: Pseudoprogression appeared unlinked to shifts in leading peripheral T cell clonotypes. Among all patients, vaccine-induced immune responses occurred in approximately 93%.

The CDR3 loop spans 14 amino acids. Trimming pared 0 bases from V and 0 bases from J, leaving 6 bases between. The V gene's germline CDR1 is SGHDT and CDR2 YYEEEE. Specified time point: baseline, week 1 (first vaccination visit). As for treatment: pre-vaccination baseline after standard-of-care therapy. Each donor presented with a new WHO grade 3 or 4 astrocytoma that tested IDH1-mutant and showed ATRX loss. Generated by immunoSEQ multiplex PCR, the TCRdb table keeps only in-frame clones and is missing some. The data show some 68,000 clones, 79% seen once. The chain combines TRBV5-6 with TRBJ1-1; no clear D. This sequence was found in a man between 50 and 59 years old with glioma. Sequenced material: PBMCs, taken from a glioma patient treated with radiotherapy, temozolomide or both. CDR3 sequence: CASSLGELNTEAFF. DNA for the CDR3: TGTGCCAGCAGCTTGGGAGAATTGAACACTGAAGCTTTCTTT.